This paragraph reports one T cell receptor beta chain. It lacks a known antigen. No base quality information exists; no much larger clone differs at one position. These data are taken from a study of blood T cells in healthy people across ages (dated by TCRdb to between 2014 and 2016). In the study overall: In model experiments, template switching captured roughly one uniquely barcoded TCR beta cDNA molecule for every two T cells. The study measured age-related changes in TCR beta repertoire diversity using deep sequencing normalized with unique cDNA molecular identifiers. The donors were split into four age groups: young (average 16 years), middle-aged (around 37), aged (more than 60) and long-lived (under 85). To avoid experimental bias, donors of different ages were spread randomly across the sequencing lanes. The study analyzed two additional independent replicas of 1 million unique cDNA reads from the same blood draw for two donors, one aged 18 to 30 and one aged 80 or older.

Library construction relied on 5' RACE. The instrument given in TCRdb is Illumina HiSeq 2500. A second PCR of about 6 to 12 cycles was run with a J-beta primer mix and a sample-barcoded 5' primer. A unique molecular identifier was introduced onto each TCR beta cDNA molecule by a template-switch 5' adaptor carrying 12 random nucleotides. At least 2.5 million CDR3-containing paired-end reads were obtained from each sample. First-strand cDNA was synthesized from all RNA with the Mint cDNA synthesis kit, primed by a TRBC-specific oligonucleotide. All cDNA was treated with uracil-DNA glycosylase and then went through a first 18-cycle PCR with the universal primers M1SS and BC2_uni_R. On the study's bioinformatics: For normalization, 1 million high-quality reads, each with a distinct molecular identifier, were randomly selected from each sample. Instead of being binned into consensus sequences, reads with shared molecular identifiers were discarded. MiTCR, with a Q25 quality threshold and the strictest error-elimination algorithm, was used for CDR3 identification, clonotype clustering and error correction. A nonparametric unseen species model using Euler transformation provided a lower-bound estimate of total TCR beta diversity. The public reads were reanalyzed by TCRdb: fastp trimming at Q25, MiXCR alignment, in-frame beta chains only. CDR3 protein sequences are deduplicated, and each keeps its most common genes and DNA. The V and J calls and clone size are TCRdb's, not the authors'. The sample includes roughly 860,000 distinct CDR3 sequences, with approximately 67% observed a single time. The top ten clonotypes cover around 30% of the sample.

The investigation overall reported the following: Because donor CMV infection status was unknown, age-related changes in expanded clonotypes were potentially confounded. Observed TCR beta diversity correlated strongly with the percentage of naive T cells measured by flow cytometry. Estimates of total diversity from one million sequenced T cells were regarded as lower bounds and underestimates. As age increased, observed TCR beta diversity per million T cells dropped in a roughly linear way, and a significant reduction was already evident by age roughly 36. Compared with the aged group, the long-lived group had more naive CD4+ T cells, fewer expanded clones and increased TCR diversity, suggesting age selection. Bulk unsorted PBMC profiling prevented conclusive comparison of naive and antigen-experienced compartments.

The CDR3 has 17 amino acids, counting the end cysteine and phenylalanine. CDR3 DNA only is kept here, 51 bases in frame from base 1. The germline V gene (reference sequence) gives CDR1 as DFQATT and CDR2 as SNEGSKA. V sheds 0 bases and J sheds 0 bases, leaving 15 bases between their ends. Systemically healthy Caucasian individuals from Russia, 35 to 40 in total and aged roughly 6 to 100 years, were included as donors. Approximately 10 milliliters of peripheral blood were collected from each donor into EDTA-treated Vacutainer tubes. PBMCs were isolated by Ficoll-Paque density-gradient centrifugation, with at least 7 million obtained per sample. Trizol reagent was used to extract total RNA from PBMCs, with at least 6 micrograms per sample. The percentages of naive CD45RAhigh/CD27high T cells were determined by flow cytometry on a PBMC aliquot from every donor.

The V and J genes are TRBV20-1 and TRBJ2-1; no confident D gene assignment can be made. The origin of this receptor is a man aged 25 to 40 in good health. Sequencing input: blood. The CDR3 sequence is CSARDARSVSSYNEQFF. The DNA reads TGCAGTGCTAGAGATGCGAGGAGCGTAAGCTCCTACAATGAGCAGTTCTTC.